These 30 T cell receptor beta chains came from one sample sequenced in a study of post-analysis software for immune sequencing data. Study results and caveats: In patients, roughly 5 TRBV segments were more frequent than in controls, with TRBV5-6, TRBV5-1 and TRBV20-1 among them.

Researchers reported that TCR beta cDNA libraries carried unique molecular identifiers. Via MiXCR, TCRdb re-called the PCR reads, giving one row per CDR3 protein. The sample contains 350,000 to 450,000 distinct CDR3 sequences, about a third of which appear only once. These receptors are not linked to any known antigen. Sequencing was done on a sample of blood. These receptors were collected from a girl aged 5 to 17 with multiple sclerosis.

The V and J genes are TRBV7-9 and TRBJ1-5, with D perhaps matching TRBD1 (6 bases). The CDR3 loop spans 15 amino acids. V gave up 5 bases and J gave up 0 bases, with 11 bases separating them. Germline V gene data show CDR1 as SEHNR and CDR2 as FQNEAQ (reference sequence). The CDR3 DNA sequence: TGTGCCAGCAGCGAGACAGGTTCTAGCAATCAGCCCCAGCATTTT. This translates into CASSETGSSNQPQHF.

The J gene is TRBJ1-1, the V gene TRBV28, with 7 bases aligning to TRBD1. Per germline, CDR1 MDHEN and CDR2 SYDVKM. The CDR3 contains 15 residues. V lost 5 bases to trimming and J lost 1 base; unmatched junction nucleotides: 7. CDR3 in amino acids: CASSPDGTANTEAFF. DNA for the CDR3: TGTGCCAGCAGTCCAGACGGGACAGCGAACACTGAAGCTTTCTTT. The variable domain in full, with the rest retrieved from reference TRBV28 and TRBJ1-1, is DVKVTQSSRYLVKRTGEKVFLECVQDMDHENMFWYRQDPGLGLRLIYFSYDVKMKEKGDIPEGYSVSREKKERFSLILESASTNQTSMYLCASSPDGTANTEAFFGQGTRLTVV.

This clonotype has more than one count but fewer than ten. This chain links TRBV7-9 with TRBJ2-6; D unresolved. CDR3 size: 16 residues. Germline lookup yields CDR1 SEHNR and CDR2 FQNEAQ (reference sequence). Trimming took 5 bases from V and 4 from J, leaving 15 bases between them. The CDR3 sequence: CASSQNGALGANVLTF. CDR3 nucleotide sequence: TGTGCCAGCAGCCAGAACGGAGCTTTGGGGGCCAACGTCCTGACTTTC.

This clonotype has at least ten counts. The J gene is TRBJ2-7, the V gene TRBV7-6; D gene uncertain. Germline CDR1 and CDR2: SGHVS and FNYEAQ. Trimming took off 5 bases at V and 1 base at J, with 9 bases between the two ends. The CDR3 is made up of 13 amino acids. This CDR3 reads CASSPGRSYEQYF. The CDR3 nucleotides read TGTGCCAGCAGCCCCGGACGGTCCTACGAGCAGTACTTC.

V usage is TRBV2 and J usage is TRBJ1-2, with D perhaps TRBD1 (5 bases). The CDR3 has 14 amino acids. CDR1 SNHLY and CDR2 FYNNEI come from the germline V gene. V lost 6 bases and J 4 bases, leaving 15 bases between the germline ends. CDR3 in DNA: TGTGCCAGCAGCGGGACGGGTCCCTCCTATGGCTACACCTTC. This encodes CASSGTGPSYGYTF.

The chain employs TRBV7-2 and TRBJ2-1; 10 bases agree with TRBD2. The CDR3 runs to 15 residues. V shed 1 base, J shed 14 bases, and the junction held 11 bases outside the gene matches. The germline gives CDR1 SGHTA, CDR2 FQGNSA. The CDR3 bases are TGTGCCAGCAGCTTAGGGGTGAGCGGGGGGGCCGAAAAGTTCTTC. This translates into CASSLGVSGGAEKFF. The whole variable domain, remainder taken from reference TRBV7-2 and TRBJ2-1, is GAGVSQSPSNKVTEKGKDVELRCDPISGHTALYWYRQSLGQGLEFLIYFQGNSAPDKSGLPSDRFSAERTGGSVSTLTIQRTQQEDSAVYLCASSLGVSGGAEKFFGPGTRLTVL.

The chain combines TRBV5-1 with TRBJ2-1, with D tentatively TRBD1 (8 bases). The V and J ends lost 5 bases and 5 bases respectively, with 17 bases between them. This CDR3 has 15 residues. Germline V gene sequence: CDR1 SGHRS, CDR2 YFSETQ. The CDR3 DNA reads TGCGCCAGCAGTGGGCGACAGGGGAGGGACAATGAGCAGTTCTTC. Protein: CASSGRQGRDNEQFF.

The rearrangement joins TRBV12-3 or TRBV12-4 to TRBJ1-6, with TRBD1 identical over 8 bases. V was clipped by 3 bases and J by 7 bases; unmatched bases: 5. The CDR3 is made up of 15 amino acids. This CDR3 reads CASSLRTGSNSPLHF. CDR3 DNA sequence: TGTGCCAGCAGTTTGAGGACAGGGTCGAATTCACCCCTCCACTTT.

Note on this clonotype: Being one base from a much bigger clone, this may be a read error. The chain links TRBV7-2 to TRBJ2-7; 8 bases map to TRBD2. Trimming at V came to 2 bases and at J to 7 bases, leaving 13 bases not matched to a gene. The CDR3 runs 16 residues. Germline values: CDR1 SGHTA, CDR2 FQGNSA. The CDR3 spells CASSLSGAGGAFEQYF. CDR3 nucleotide sequence: TGTGCCAGCAGCTTAAGTGGGGCGGGGGGAGCCTTTGAGCAGTACTTC.

The chain has TRBV5-1 and TRBJ2-3; D might be TRBD2 (6 bases). CDR1 SGHRS and CDR2 YFSETQ come from the germline V gene. This CDR3 has 15 residues. Trimming removed 4 bases at V and 2 bases at J, with 14 bases between. The chain's CDR3 is CASSPSDGITDTQYF. The DNA of the CDR3 is TGCGCCAGCAGCCCTAGCGACGGGATCACAGATACGCAGTATTTT.

The genes are TRBV12-5 and TRBJ2-3; maybe TRBD1 (5 bases). The germline CDR1 and CDR2 sequences are LGHNT and FRNRAP. With 3 bases removed from V and 1 base from J, the gap between germline ends came to 8 bases. CDR3 size: 14 residues. CDR3 in amino acids: CASGLDSRTDTQYF. The CDR3 DNA reads as TGTGCTAGTGGTTTAGACAGCCGCACAGATACGCAGTATTTT. Looking up the rest from reference TRBV12-5 and TRBJ2-3 gives the full variable domain: DARVTQTPRHKVTEMGQEVTMRCQPILGHNTVFWYRQTMMQGLELLAYFRNRAPLDDSGMPKDRFSAEMPDATLATLKIQPSEPRDSAVYFCASGLDSRTDTQYFGPGTRLTVL.

A few counts support this clonotype. The chain combines TRBV6-5 with TRBJ1-6; D unclear. The CDR3 totals 15 residues. The V and J ends lost 0 bases and 6 bases respectively, with 9 bases between them. CDR1 is MNHEY and CDR2 is SVGAGI in the germline V gene. Written as DNA, the CDR3 is TGTGCCAGCAGTTACTCGAAGGCTGTTAATTCACCCCTCCACTTT. It yields the protein CASSYSKAVNSPLHF.

The chain uses TRBV4-1 and TRBJ2-1, with 9 bases aligning to TRBD1. The J call is in doubt because the DNA end fits TRBJ2-7 better. The CDR3 contains 16 residues. Per the germline V gene, CDR1 is MGHRA and CDR2 is YSYEKL. CDR3 in amino acids: CASSQTGTGFVNEQYF. In DNA, the CDR3 is TGCGCCAGCAGCCAAACCGGGACAGGGTTTGTCAATGAGCAGTACTTC.

The chain uses TRBV5-1 and TRBJ2-7; maybe TRBD2 (6 bases). From germline, CDR1 is SGHRS and CDR2 YFSETQ. The CDR3 is 13 residues long. V was clipped by 5 bases and J by 6 bases, with 15 bases between them. CDR3 sequence reads: CASSEEHSGEQYF. In nucleotides, the CDR3 is TGCGCCAGCAGTGAGGAGCATAGCGGCGAGCAGTACTTC.

J is TRBJ1-1 and V is TRBV12-3 or TRBV12-4; weak D call: TRBD1 (6 bases). V gave up 7 bases and J gave up 1 base, with 25 bases separating them. This CDR3 region has 18 residues. CDR3 amino acids: CASTSRRGGLRTNTEAFF. The CDR3 DNA reads as TGTGCCAGCACCTCAAGGAGAGGGGGATTACGGACGAACACTGAAGCTTTCTTT.

V usage is TRBV6-5 and J usage is TRBJ2-5; TRBD2 agrees at 8 bases. Germline-derived CDR1 and CDR2 are MNHEY and SVGAGI. The ends lost 5 bases at V and 7 bases at J; junction bases unmatched: 6. The CDR3 is made up of 13 amino acids. CDR3 bases: TGTGCCAGCAGTCGGGGGGGGAAGGGGACCCAGTACTTC. Protein: CASSRGGKGTQYF.

The J gene is TRBJ2-7, the V gene TRBV4-2; 9 bases are shared with TRBD2. CDR1 is LGHNA and CDR2 is YNFKEQ in the germline V gene. The CDR3 length is 17 residues. After removal of 3 bases from V and 2 bases from J, the junction contained 11 bases not matched to a gene. CDR3 amino acids: CASSHSFGGGATYEQYF. DNA for the CDR3: TGTGCCAGCAGCCACTCATTTGGCGGGGGGGCCACCTACGAGCAGTACTTC.

CDR3 nucleotides: TGTGCCAGCAGTTACCCATCAGGACAGGCGATCTCTGGGGCCAACGTCCTGACTTTC. This encodes CASSYPSGQAISGANVLTF. The chain links TRBV6-2 or TRBV6-3 to TRBJ2-6, with TRBD1 matching 7 bases. Germline V gene data show CDR1 as MNHEY and CDR2 as SVGEGT. With V trimmed by 2 bases and J by 0 bases, 10 bases remained unmatched. This CDR3 spans 19 amino acids.

This clonotype was seen repeatedly, ten times or more. The rearrangement links TRBV2 to TRBJ2-7; 9 bases line up with TRBD1. The CDR3 extends over 12 amino acids. V trimming: 2 bases; J trimming: 11 bases; junction bases outside the gene matches: 4. The germline V gene has CDR1 SNHLY and CDR2 FYNNEI. The CDR3: CASSERDRVEYF. The CDR3 bases are TGTGCCAGCAGTGAACGGGACAGGGTAGAGTACTTC.

This sequence joins TRBV6-5 and TRBJ2-6; D gene uncertain. CDR1 and CDR2 from the germline V gene are MNHEY and SVGAGI. This CDR3 is 16 amino acids long. The V and J ends lost 5 bases and 1 base respectively, with 12 bases between them. CDR3 sequence reads: CASSRTVSSGANVLTF. CDR3 nucleotides: TGTGCCAGCAGTAGAACCGTATCTTCTGGGGCCAACGTCCTGACTTTC.

The table lists this clonotype with a few counts. The chain carries TRBV12-5 and TRBJ1-4, with a tentative D call TRBD1 (5 bases). Between the trimmed V and J ends, which lost 6 bases and 4 bases, there was a span of 12 bases. Germline CDR1 reads LGHNT; CDR2 reads FRNRAP. There are 14 residues in the CDR3. For the CDR3, the DNA is TGTGCTAGTGGCCGGGACGGACTTAATGAAAAACTGTTTTTT. Protein sequence: CASGRDGLNEKLFF. Together with reference TRBV12-5 and TRBJ1-4, the CDR3 gives the full variable domain: DARVTQTPRHKVTEMGQEVTMRCQPILGHNTVFWYRQTMMQGLELLAYFRNRAPLDDSGMPKDRFSAEMPDATLATLKIQPSEPRDSAVYFCASGRDGLNEKLFFGSGTQLSVL.

In this sample, this clonotype turned up a few times. The gene calls are TRBV12-3 or TRBV12-4 and TRBJ1-1; no definite D call. The CDR3 length is 16 residues. V lost 6 bases and J 5 bases, leaving 22 bases between the germline ends. The CDR3 loop is CASSRLGGPSGTEAFF. The CDR3 coding sequence is TGTGCCAGCAGCCGACTGGGTGGGCCGTCGGGGACTGAAGCTTTCTTT.

V and J are TRBV6-5 and TRBJ2-7; D uncertain. The CDR3 loop spans 12 amino acids. V gave up 4 bases and J gave up 5 bases, with 9 bases separating them. CDR1 MNHEY and CDR2 SVGAGI come from the germline V gene. CDR3 sequence reads: CASSSVRNEQYF. The CDR3 nucleotides are TGTGCCAGCAGTTCGGTGAGGAACGAGCAGTACTTC.

J is TRBJ2-3 and V is TRBV12-3 or TRBV12-4, with a possible D match to TRBD1 (5 bases). The CDR3 loop spans 16 amino acids. V lost 6 bases and J lost 2, with 18 bases in between. The CDR3 sequence: CASSLGADPNTDTQYF. The CDR3 nucleotides read TGTGCCAGCAGCCTTGGGGCGGACCCAAACACAGATACGCAGTATTTT.

This clonotype was detected a few times. The CDR3 is CASGLTDSGAYEQYF. DNA of the CDR3: TGTGCCAGCGGTCTGACTGACAGCGGGGCCTACGAGCAGTACTTC. This sequence joins TRBV2 and TRBJ2-7; 7 nucleotides align to TRBD2. Germline assignment: CDR1 SNHLY and CDR2 FYNNEI. This CDR3 region has 15 residues. Trimming removed 8 bases from V and 2 bases from J; junction bases left unmatched: 12.

The genes are TRBV28 and TRBJ2-7; weak D call: TRBD1 (6 bases). Trimming pared 8 bases from V and 1 base from J, leaving 18 bases between. The CDR3 has 15 residues. Germline lookup yields CDR1 MDHEN and CDR2 SYDVKM. Here the CDR3 reads CASPPTTGESYEQYF. In DNA, the CDR3 is TGTGCCAGCCCCCCGACGACAGGCGAGTCCTACGAGCAGTACTTC.

This chain joins TRBV12-3 or TRBV12-4 and TRBJ2-3; D unresolved. The CDR3 contains 13 residues. The ends were cut back, 2 bases at V and 4 bases at J, with 7 bases in the middle. DNA for the CDR3: TGTGCCAGCAGTTTACTCTCAGCAGATACGCAGTATTTT. Protein product: CASSLLSADTQYF.

This clonotype was seen only once. The V gene is TRBV6-1, the J gene TRBJ2-3; D unclear. CDR1 is MNHNS, CDR2 SASEGT, per germline. V was trimmed by 4 bases and J by 9 bases, leaving 14 bases between them. This CDR3 region has 13 residues. CDR3 region: CASSGRLDLTQYF. In nucleotides, the CDR3 is TGTGCCAGCAGTGGACGACTCGATCTGACGCAGTATTTT.

V and J are TRBV5-1 and TRBJ2-3; D might be TRBD2 (5 bases). Trimming shortened V by 4 bases and J by 6 bases, and 15 bases separated the two germline ends. This CDR3 has 14 amino acids. CDR1 and CDR2 from the germline V gene are SGHRS and YFSETQ. The CDR3 is CASSPRTGDDTQYF. The CDR3 nucleotides read TGCGCCAGCAGCCCTAGGACTGGGGATGATACGCAGTATTTT.

V and J are TRBV7-9 and TRBJ1-5; D is unclear. Trimming took 5 bases from V and 4 from J, leaving 12 bases between them. The CDR3 is 14 residues long. CDR1 and CDR2 (germline): SEHNR, FQNEAQ (reference sequence). The CDR3 is CASSAGRSNQPQHF. CDR3 in DNA: TGTGCCAGCAGCGCAGGCCGGAGTAATCAGCCCCAGCATTTT.